The clone carrying this TCR beta chain was seen once. These data come from a study of blood T cell repertoires in COVID-19. About the study: COVID-19 samples, acute and convalescent, were from the United States, Italy and Spain. PBMCs, B-cell-depleted T cells, or T cells were the source of the cDNA or gDNA that made up the material.

Per the original methods: Estimated nucleated cell counts came from reference gene primer amplification. TCRdb keeps only in-frame clones here, not all; method: immunoSEQ multiplex PCR. V, J and clone size derive from that table, while D and trimming were established from the DNA sequence. The sample contains some 200,000 clones, 65% to 90% of which appear only once. The CDR3 sequence is 15 residues long. V lost 3 bases to trimming and J lost 3 bases, with 14 bases between them. Germline CDR1 and CDR2: LGHNA and YSLEER. Seattle researchers signed up patients amid active infection and tracked them longitudinally.

The source material was peripheral blood. This rearrangement joins TRBV4-3 to TRBJ1-1, with TRBD1 as a possible D gene (6 bases). The TCR was taken from a woman in her seventies with COVID-19, enrolled during active disease. The chain's CDR3 is CASSHGIQGYTEAFF. The CDR3 nucleotides read TGCGCCAGCAGCCACGGAATACAGGGCTACACTGAAGCTTTCTTT.